What follows are 24 T cell receptor beta chains derived from one specimen sequenced in a study of beta chain features in type 1 diabetes. Overall study findings and caveats: Among all four CD4+ subsets, Type 1 diabetes patients had TCRB CDR3s that were moderately but significantly shorter.

Antigen specificity for these receptors is unknown. Isolated RNA was reverse transcribed in full, so expressed TCRB transcripts were sequenced. Sequencing used immunoSEQ multiplex PCR; TCRdb keeps in-frame clones, though not all of them. The sample includes 600,000 to 700,000 clones, 13% of them seen just once. Input material: naive CD4+ T cells from blood. These receptors were taken from a man aged 18 to 35 with type 1 diabetes.

This clone came up a few times. The chain couples TRBV7-9 to TRBJ2-7; D not certain. CDR1 is SEHNR, CDR2 FQNEAQ, per germline (reference sequence). This CDR3 is 13 amino acids long. V was shortened by 1 base and J by 3 bases, with 7 bases between the two germline ends. The CDR3 reads CASSLVGNYEQYF. The CDR3 nucleotides are TGTGCCAGCAGCTTAGTAGGGAACTACGAGCAGTACTTC.

This clone turned up a few times. The V gene is TRBV10-3, the J gene TRBJ1-2; no clear D gene. The CDR3 totals 14 residues. Trimming removed 6 bases from V and 8 bases from J, with 19 bases in between. Germline CDR1 is ENHRY and CDR2 is SYGVKD. CDR3 coding DNA: TGTGCCATCAGCGATACCCCCGGAGGGTTGGGCTACACCTTC. Encoded protein: CAISDTPGGLGYTF.

This clone was picked up a small number of times. The V call is TRBV28, the J call TRBJ2-4; D call uncertain. Between the trimmed V and J ends, which lost 1 base and 0 bases, there was a span of 7 bases. The germline V gene encodes CDR1 MDHEN and CDR2 SYDVKM. CDR3 length: 15 amino acids. Written as DNA, the CDR3 is TGTGCCAGCAGTTTATCCAGCTTAGCCAAAAACATTCAGTACTTC. Residues: CASSLSSLAKNIQYF.

This clone was counted only a few times. The chain joins TRBV6-5 to TRBJ1-2, with D maybe TRBD1 (6 bases). Trimming removed 2 bases from V and 5 bases from J, with 12 bases in between. The CDR3 runs to 14 residues. Germline lookup yields CDR1 MNHEY and CDR2 SVGAGI. CDR3 bases: TGTGCCAGCAGTTACGACGGGGGCGGTTATGGCTACACCTTC. It is translated as CASSYDGGGYGYTF.

As concerns this clone: This sample also contains other DNA sequences that code for the same CDR3. The chain recombines TRBV10-3 with TRBJ2-1, with D unresolved. There are 13 residues in the CDR3. Germline assignment: CDR1 ENHRY and CDR2 SYGVKD. The V gene lost 6 bases and the J gene lost 0 bases, with 6 bases spanning the gap. CDR3 DNA sequence: TGTGCCATCAGGGCCGACTCCTACAATGAGCAGTTCTTC. Its translation is CAIRADSYNEQFF.

This clone was counted only a few times. The rearrangement links TRBV7-9 to TRBJ2-3; 7 positions agree with TRBD1. Germline V gives CDR1 SEHNR, CDR2 FQNEAQ (reference sequence). V was clipped by 4 bases and J by 2 bases; unmatched bases: 9. CDR3 length: 16 residues. This CDR3 is CASSSPARGPTDTQYF. The CDR3 DNA sequence: TGTGCCAGCAGCTCCCCCGCAAGGGGGCCCACAGATACGCAGTATTTT.

This rearrangement joins TRBV7-8 to TRBJ2-3, with D perhaps TRBD1 (6 bases). This CDR3 is built from 14 residues. Trimming removed 5 bases at V and 1 base at J, with 10 bases between. Germline assignment: CDR1 SGHVS and CDR2 FQNEAQ. The CDR3 nucleotides are TGTGCCAGCAGCACTGGACAGCGCACAGATACGCAGTATTTT. Its protein product is CASSTGQRTDTQYF.

The V and J genes are TRBV9 and TRBJ1-1; no reliable D call. The CDR3 loop spans 15 amino acids. The germline CDR1 and CDR2 sequences are SGDLS and YYNGEE. V was trimmed by 1 base and J by 0 bases, leaving 10 bases between them. The CDR3 coding sequence is TGTGCCAGCAGCGTACTGAGCTACTTGAACACTGAAGCTTTCTTT. The encoded protein is CASSVLSYLNTEAFF.

This clone was counted only a few times. V usage is TRBV7-9 and J usage is TRBJ2-1; 9 bases match TRBD1. The CDR3 is 15 amino acids. Per the germline V gene, CDR1 is SEHNR and CDR2 is FQNEAQ (reference sequence). Losses at the gene ends were 3 bases for V and 8 bases for J; bases not matched to a gene: 8. The CDR3: CASSFRGQGIDEQFF. The CDR3 DNA follows: TGTGCCAGCAGCTTTAGGGGACAGGGAATTGATGAGCAGTTCTTC.

The genes are TRBV6-5 and TRBJ1-3; D remains ambiguous. The germline gives CDR1 MNHEY, CDR2 SVGAGI. V was trimmed by 2 bases and J by 1 base, leaving 9 bases between them. The CDR3 is 15 residues long. This chain's CDR3 is CASSYHTGSGNTIYF. CDR3 nucleotides: TGTGCCAGCAGTTACCACACCGGATCTGGAAACACCATATATTTT.

The rearrangement uses TRBV30 and TRBJ2-3; TRBD2 matches 7 bases. The germline CDR1 and CDR2 sequences are GTSNPN and SVGIG (reference sequence). This CDR3 has 15 amino acids. V was clipped by 2 bases and J by 2 bases; unmatched bases: 7. The CDR3: CAWSRSGVFTDTQYF. In DNA, the CDR3 is TGTGCCTGGAGTCGAAGCGGGGTTTTCACAGATACGCAGTATTTT.

As for this clone: Other DNA sequences from this sample encode an identical CDR3 as well. The chain has TRBV19 and TRBJ2-2; TRBD1 matches at 8 bases. Unmatched junction bases numbered 3, after V lost 5 bases and J lost 1 base. The germline V gene has CDR1 LNHDA and CDR2 SQIVND (reference sequence). The CDR3 has 15 amino acids. The CDR3 coding sequence is TGTGCCAGTAGTCCCGGGACAGGGAACACCGGGGAGCTGTTTTTT. This codes for CASSPGTGNTGELFF.

This clone has only a few counts. This chain links TRBV19 with TRBJ2-5, with TRBD1 matching 7 bases. The CDR3 has 14 residues. From germline, CDR1 is LNHDA and CDR2 SQIVND (reference sequence). V lost 6 bases, J lost 5 bases, and 9 bases stayed unmatched. Written as DNA, the CDR3 is TGTGCCAGTAGCAGCAGGGGGACGGATGAGACCCAGTACTTC. Translating gives CASSSRGTDETQYF.

This clone was counted only a few times. This sample also contains other DNA sequences that code for the same CDR3. V usage is TRBV20-1 and J usage is TRBJ2-5; D is unclear. The CDR3 runs to 11 residues. Trimming took off 6 bases at V and 5 bases at J, with 10 bases between the two ends. The V gene's germline CDR1 is DFQATT and CDR2 SNEGSKA (reference sequence). The CDR3 here is CSAPLWETQYF. CDR3 sequence (DNA): TGCAGTGCCCCCCTATGGGAGACCCAGTACTTC.

The table lists this clone with a few counts. This chain links TRBV19 with TRBJ2-6; 8 bases agree with TRBD1. Germline V gene lookup returns CDR1 LNHDA and CDR2 SQIVND (reference sequence). V was clipped by 4 bases and J by 0 bases; unmatched bases: 5. The CDR3 runs 17 residues. CDR3 nucleotides: TGTGCCAGTAGTACCCAGGGGGCTAGCTCTGGGGCCAACGTCCTGACTTTC. It codes for CASSTQGASSGANVLTF.

This clone was detected a few times. The CDR3 DNA is TGCAGCGGTTGGGAACGGACACTGGGGGGCTACACCTTC. It encodes CSGWERTLGGYTF. The chain combines TRBV29-1 with TRBJ1-2; possible D gene TRBD1, 5 bases. V was pared by 7 bases and J by 8 bases, with 20 bases between. This CDR3 contains 13 residues. CDR1 is SQVTM, CDR2 ANQGSEA, per germline.

The chain employs TRBV7-9 and TRBJ1-2, with D uncertain. Trimming took 2 bases from V and 2 from J, leaving 6 bases between them. Looked up from germline, CDR1 is SEHNR and CDR2 is FQNEAQ (reference sequence). CDR3 size: 13 residues. DNA of the CDR3: TGTGCCAGCAGCTTAACGGAGAACTATGGCTACACCTTC. Amino acids: CASSLTENYGYTF.

This clone was counted between two and nine times. The chain couples TRBV30 to TRBJ1-2, with 9 nucleotides matching TRBD1. The germline gives CDR1 GTSNPN, CDR2 SVGIG (reference sequence). V lost 4 bases, J lost 7 bases, and 13 bases stayed unmatched. The CDR3 extends over 15 amino acids. This CDR3 is CAWTRPNTGGGGYTF. The DNA of the CDR3 is TGTGCCTGGACACGACCAAACACAGGGGGCGGTGGCTACACCTTC.

This clone came up a few times. This chain links TRBV30 with TRBJ2-6; D not certain. V lost 3 bases and J 4 bases, leaving 13 bases between the germline ends. The germline gives CDR1 GTSNPN, CDR2 SVGIG (reference sequence). The CDR3 spans 15 residues. The CDR3, as DNA: TGTGCCTGGAGCGCCAAGGCGGCCGGGGCCAACGTCCTGACTTTC. It yields the protein CAWSAKAAGANVLTF.

This clone was counted only a few times. V is TRBV2 and J is TRBJ1-1; D not certain. V was clipped by 7 bases and J by 7 bases, with 19 bases between them. Germline-derived CDR1 and CDR2 are SNHLY and FYNNEI. The CDR3 loop spans 14 amino acids. CDR3 region: CASMARMTIIEAFF. The CDR3 region has the DNA TGTGCCAGCATGGCAAGGATGACAATCATTGAAGCTTTCTTT.

This clone was found a few times. The chain uses TRBV2 and TRBJ1-1, with TRBD1 identical over 8 bases. Germline lookup yields CDR1 SNHLY and CDR2 FYNNEI. The length of the CDR3 is 14 residues. V shed 5 bases, J shed 3 bases, and the junction held 5 bases outside the gene matches. The CDR3 spells CASSLDRVDTEAFF. The DNA for the CDR3 is TGTGCCAGCAGTTTGGACAGGGTGGACACTGAAGCTTTCTTT. Full variable domain (outside the CDR3, taken from reference TRBV2 and TRBJ1-1): EPEVTQTPSHQVTQMGQEVILRCVPISNHLYFYWYRQILGQKVEFLVSFYNNEISEKSEIFDDQFSVERPDGSNFTLKIRSTKLEDSAMYFCASSLDRVDTEAFFGQGTRLTVV.

Remarks on this clone: The identical CDR3 is also encoded by other nucleotide sequences in the sample. The chain joins TRBV5-1 to TRBJ1-5; D may be TRBD1 (6 bases). Deletions cut 2 bases from V and 7 bases from J, with 10 bases between. The CDR3 spans 13 residues. Per germline, CDR1 SGHRS and CDR2 YFSETQ. CDR3 bases: TGCGCCAGCAGCTTCGAGGGGGGACAGCCCCAGCATTTT. This encodes CASSFEGGQPQHF.

The chain uses TRBV27 and TRBJ2-3, with 7 positions matching TRBD2. The V gene's germline CDR1 is MNHEY and CDR2 SMNVEV (reference sequence). The CDR3 totals 16 residues. V was clipped by 3 bases and J by 8 bases; unmatched bases: 14. The CDR3 here is CASSFLSSGAEGTQYF. The CDR3 DNA is TGTGCCAGCAGTTTCCTCTCCAGCGGGGCCGAGGGTACGCAGTATTTT.

This clone occurred a few times. The J gene is TRBJ1-4, the V gene TRBV30; TRBD1 is a possible D gene (5 bases). Trimming pared 4 bases from V and 4 bases from J, leaving 16 bases between. The CDR3 length is 15 residues. The germline V gene has CDR1 GTSNPN and CDR2 SVGIG (reference sequence). DNA for the CDR3: TGTGCCTGGACCGGGGGAGAATTTAATAATGAAAAACTGTTTTTT. This encodes CAWTGGEFNNEKLFF. Supplemented by reference TRBV30 and TRBJ1-4, the full variable domain reads SQTIHQWPATLVQPVGSPLSLECTVEGTSNPNLYWYRQAAGRGLQLLFYSVGIGQISSEVPQNLSASRPQDRQFILSSKKLLLSDSGFYLCAWTGGEFNNEKLFFGSGTQLSVL.